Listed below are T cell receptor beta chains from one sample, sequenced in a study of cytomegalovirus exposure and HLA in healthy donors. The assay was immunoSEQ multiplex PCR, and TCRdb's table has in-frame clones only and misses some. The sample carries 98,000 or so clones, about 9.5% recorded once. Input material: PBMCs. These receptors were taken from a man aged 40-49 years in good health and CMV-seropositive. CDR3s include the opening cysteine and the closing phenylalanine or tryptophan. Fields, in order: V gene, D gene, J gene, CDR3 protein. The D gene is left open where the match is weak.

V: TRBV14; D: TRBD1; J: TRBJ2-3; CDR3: CASRPGTATGGTQYF
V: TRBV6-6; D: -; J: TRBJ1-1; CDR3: CASSFSQGPEAFF
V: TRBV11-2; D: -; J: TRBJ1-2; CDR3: CASSPPTLSDLRYGYTF
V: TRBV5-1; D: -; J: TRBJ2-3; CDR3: CASSLIQGGDTQYF
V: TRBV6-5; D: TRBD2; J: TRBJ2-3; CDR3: CASNLAGGFTDTQYF
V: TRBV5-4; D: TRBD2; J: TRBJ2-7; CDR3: CASSPQGLASHEQYF
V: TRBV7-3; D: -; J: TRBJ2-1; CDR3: CASSLAQFHEQFF
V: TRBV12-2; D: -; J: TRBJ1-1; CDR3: CASPKNSPDRNTEAFF
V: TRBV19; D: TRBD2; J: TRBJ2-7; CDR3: CASSPPSGRNYEQYF
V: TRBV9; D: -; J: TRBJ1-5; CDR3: CASSEQDGDNQPQHF
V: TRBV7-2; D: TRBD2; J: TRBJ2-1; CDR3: CASSLGAGGVNEQFF
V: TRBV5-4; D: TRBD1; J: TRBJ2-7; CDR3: CASSKQGSDEQYF
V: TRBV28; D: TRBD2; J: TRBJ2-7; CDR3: CASSHEGRASYEQYF
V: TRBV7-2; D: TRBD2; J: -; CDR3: CASRLAGGPSYEQYF
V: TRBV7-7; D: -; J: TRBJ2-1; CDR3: CASSLAEGYNEQFF